The clone carrying this TCR beta chain was observed at least ten times. The antigen is not known. The time point: newly diagnosed GD, antithyroid drugs for less than 3 months. PBMC-derived RNA was used for the TCR library. This CDR3 has 14 residues. Trimming took 6 bases from V and 0 from J, leaving 11 bases between them. Germline loops: CDR1 MDHEN, CDR2 SYDVKM. These data originate in a study of regulatory T cells in long-lasting Graves disease. Findings and limits, study-wide: Newly diagnosed disease favored TRBV20-1 and TRBJ2-1 over persistent disease. Patients whose Graves' disease persisted exhibited lower TCR diversity than those newly diagnosed.

Arm-PCR of CDR3 regions with iRepertoire HTBI primers generated TCR beta libraries. TCRdb used MiXCR to reprocess the multiplex PCR reads, holding one entry per CDR3 protein. The sample records more than 300,000 distinct CDR3 sequences, 15% to 19% being singletons. The sequence was collected from a female donor with Graves disease. This material consisted of peripheral blood mononuclear cells (PBMCs), taken at new diagnosis, from a patient treated with antithyroid drugs. The rearrangement links TRBV28 to TRBJ1-1; D might be TRBD1 (5 bases). The CDR3 reads CASSTQGLNTEAFF. The CDR3 nucleotides are TGTGCCAGCAGCACCCAGGGCCTGAACACTGAAGCTTTCTTT.